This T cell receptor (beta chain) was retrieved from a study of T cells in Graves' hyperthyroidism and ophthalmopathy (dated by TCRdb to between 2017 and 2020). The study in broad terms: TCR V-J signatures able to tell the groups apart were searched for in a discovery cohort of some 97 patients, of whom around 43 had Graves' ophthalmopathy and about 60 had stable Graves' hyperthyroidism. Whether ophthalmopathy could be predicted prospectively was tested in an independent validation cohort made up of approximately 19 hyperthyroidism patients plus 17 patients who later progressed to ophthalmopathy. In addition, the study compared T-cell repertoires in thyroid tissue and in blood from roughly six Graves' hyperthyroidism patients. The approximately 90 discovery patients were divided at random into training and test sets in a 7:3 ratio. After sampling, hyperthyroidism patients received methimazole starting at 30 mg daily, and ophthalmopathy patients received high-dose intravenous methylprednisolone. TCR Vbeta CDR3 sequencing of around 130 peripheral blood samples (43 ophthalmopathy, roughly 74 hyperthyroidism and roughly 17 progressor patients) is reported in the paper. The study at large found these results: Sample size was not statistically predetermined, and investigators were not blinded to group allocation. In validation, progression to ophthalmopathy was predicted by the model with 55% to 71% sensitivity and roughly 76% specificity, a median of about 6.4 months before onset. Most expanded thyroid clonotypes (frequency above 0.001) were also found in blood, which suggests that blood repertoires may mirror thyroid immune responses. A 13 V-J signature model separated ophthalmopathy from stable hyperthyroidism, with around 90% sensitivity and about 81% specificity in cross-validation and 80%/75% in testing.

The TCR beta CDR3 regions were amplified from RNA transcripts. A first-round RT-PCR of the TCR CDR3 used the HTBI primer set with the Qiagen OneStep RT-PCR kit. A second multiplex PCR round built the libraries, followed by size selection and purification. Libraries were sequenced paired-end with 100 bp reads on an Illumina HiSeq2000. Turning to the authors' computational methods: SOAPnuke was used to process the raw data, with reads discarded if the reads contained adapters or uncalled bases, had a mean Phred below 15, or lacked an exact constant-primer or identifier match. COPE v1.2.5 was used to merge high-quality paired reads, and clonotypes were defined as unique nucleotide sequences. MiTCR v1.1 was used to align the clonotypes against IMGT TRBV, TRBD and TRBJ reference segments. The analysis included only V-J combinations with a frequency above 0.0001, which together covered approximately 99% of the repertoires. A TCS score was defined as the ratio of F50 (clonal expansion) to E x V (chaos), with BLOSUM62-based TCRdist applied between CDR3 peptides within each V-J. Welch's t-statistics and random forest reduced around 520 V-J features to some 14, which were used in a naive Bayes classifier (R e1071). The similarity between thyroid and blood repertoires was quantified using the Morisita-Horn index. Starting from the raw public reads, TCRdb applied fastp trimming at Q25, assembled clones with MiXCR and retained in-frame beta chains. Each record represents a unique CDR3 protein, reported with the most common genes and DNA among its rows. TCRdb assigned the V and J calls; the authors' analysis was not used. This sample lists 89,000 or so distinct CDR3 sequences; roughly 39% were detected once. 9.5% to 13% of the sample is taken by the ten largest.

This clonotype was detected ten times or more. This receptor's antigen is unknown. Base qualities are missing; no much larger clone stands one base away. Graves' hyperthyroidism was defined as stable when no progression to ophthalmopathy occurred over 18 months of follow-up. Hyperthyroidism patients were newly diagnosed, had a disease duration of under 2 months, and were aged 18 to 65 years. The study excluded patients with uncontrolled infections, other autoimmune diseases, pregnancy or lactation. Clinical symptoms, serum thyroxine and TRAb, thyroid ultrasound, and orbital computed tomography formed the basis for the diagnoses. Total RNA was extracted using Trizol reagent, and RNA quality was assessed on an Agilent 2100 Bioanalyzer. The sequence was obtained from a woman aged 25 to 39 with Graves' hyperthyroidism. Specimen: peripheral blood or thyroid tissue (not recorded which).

The CDR3 protein is CASSLWADSNQPQHF. At the DNA level, the sequence is TGTGCCAGCAGTTTATGGGCAGATAGCAATCAGCCCCAGCATTTT. This receptor chain uses TRBV27 and TRBJ1-5; the D gene assignment is ambiguous. There are 15 amino acids in the CDR3, from cysteine to phenylalanine inclusive. The CDR3 DNA has 45 bases and is translated from base 1. V lost 1 base and J lost 0 bases; the stretch between them is 7 bases long. Per the germline V gene (reference sequence), MNHEY is the CDR1 and SMNVEV is the CDR2.